This T cell receptor beta chain stems from a study of CD8 T cells in ankylosing spondylitis. General observations from the study: A TCR beta motif of fewer than ten highly homologous variants seemed to mark ankylosing spondylitis blood. Some of these motif variants have turned up before, in reports on reactive arthritis synovial fluid and blood.

A remark on this clonotype: Its antigen is not identified.

Generation of TCR beta libraries employed quantitative 5'-RACE incorporating molecular barcodes. TCRdb reprocessed the 5' RACE reads with MiXCR, giving one entry per CDR3 protein. This table holds 200,000 to 300,000 distinct CDR3 sequences, over 9.5% found once. CDR3 size: 15 residues. Trimming stripped 7 bases from V and 7 bases from J, with 20 bases between. Germline loops: CDR1 SNHLY, CDR2 FYNNEI. This TCR came from a male donor with ankylosing spondylitis or in good health (not recorded which). Sequenced input: blood, either unsorted or a sorted T cell fraction (not recorded which). The chain is built from TRBV2 and TRBJ1-5, with a tentative D call TRBD1 (5 bases). CDR3 DNA: TGTGCCAGCACCGAAGCTGACAGTAGGCGACAGCCCCAGCATTTT. This encodes CASTEADSRRQPQHF.